Listed below are T cell receptor beta chains from one sample, sequenced in a study of blood T cell repertoires in COVID-19. Sequencing used immunoSEQ multiplex PCR; TCRdb keeps in-frame clones, though not all of them. The profile shows approximately 49,000 clones, roughly four fifths of them singletons. Source material: peripheral blood. Receptors were obtained from a woman in her fifties or sixties with acute or convalescent COVID-19. CDR3s include the opening cysteine and the closing phenylalanine or tryptophan. D genes are given only for firm matches. Expanded clones are given a class, and other clones once, few, many or no size at all.

D	V	size	J	CDR3	DNA
.	TRBV4-1	.	TRBJ1-4	CASSQDLGARSEKLFF	TGCGCCAGCAGCCAAGATCTTGGGGCGCGATCTGAAAAACTGTTTTTT
TRBD2	TRBV9	.	TRBJ2-3	CASSVEAGFPTDTQYF	TGTGCCAGCAGCGTAGAAGCGGGGTTCCCCACAGATACGCAGTATTTT
TRBD2	TRBV10-3	.	TRBJ2-7	CAISGRSSGRGSYEQYF	TGTGCCATCAGTGGGCGGTCTAGCGGGAGGGGCTCCTACGAGCAGTACTTC
.	TRBV5-1	.	TRBJ2-7	CASSLAGEALVF	TGCGCCAGCAGCTTGGCCGGGGAGGCCCTTGTCTTC
.	TRBV15	.	TRBJ2-7	CATSRGLTHAETGSPYEQYF	TGTGCCACCAGCAGAGGACTTACTCACGCCGAAACGGGATCTCCCTACGAGCAGTACTTC
.	TRBV2	.	TRBJ2-7	CASSLPAGSLEQYF	TGTGCCAGCAGTCTCCCTGCGGGCAGTCTCGAGCAGTACTTC
.	TRBV30	.	TRBJ2-2	CAWRLQGGTGELFF	TGTGCCTGGAGATTACAAGGCGGCACCGGGGAGCTGTTTTTT
.	TRBV5-4	.	TRBJ2-3	CASSLGPSGSTDTQYF	TGTGCCAGCAGCTTGGGGCCCAGTGGCAGCACAGATACGCAGTATTTT
TRBD1	TRBV28	.	TRBJ1-1	CASNHGGTGGLGEAFF	TGTGCCAGCAACCACGGAGGAACAGGGGGCTTAGGAGAAGCTTTCTTT
.	TRBV11-2	.	TRBJ2-5	CASSLASTTIVGTQYF	TGTGCCAGCAGCTTAGCTTCGACTACTATTGTTGGGACCCAGTACTTC
.	TRBV5-1	.	TRBJ2-7	CASSLTEPPYEQYF	TGCGCCAGCAGCTTGACAGAGCCACCCTACGAGCAGTACTTC
TRBD1	TRBV5-8	.	TRBJ1-2	CASSLVGQGYGYTF	TGTGCCAGCAGCTTGGTCGGACAGGGGTATGGCTACACCTTC
.	TRBV27	.	TRBJ1-2	CASSLTANYGYTF	TGTGCCAGCAGTTTGACAGCTAACTATGGCTACACCTTC
TRBD2	TRBV6-5	.	TRBJ2-1	CASSPGGTGYEQFF	TGTGCCAGCAGTCCCGGGGGGACTGGTTATGAGCAGTTCTTC
TRBD1	TRBV7-2	.	TRBJ1-2	CASSGRTGRGQRYTF	TGTGCCAGCAGCGGACGAACGGGCAGGGGGCAGCGCTACACCTTC
TRBD2	TRBV7-2	few	TRBJ2-7	CASSSLAGGNNEQYF	TGTGCCAGCAGCTCTCTAGCGGGAGGGAACAACGAGCAGTACTTC
.	TRBV3-1/TRBV3-2	once	TRBJ1-3	CASSHGLKTSGNTIYF	TGTGCCAGCAGCCACGGTTTGAAAACCTCTGGAAACACCATATATTTT
.	TRBV21-1	.	TRBJ1-5	CASSTRTGGGTLSSLNQPQHF	TGTGCCAGCAGCACACGTACGGGGGGAGGGACACTTTCTTCATTAAATCAGCCCCAGCATTTT
.	TRBV5-8	.	TRBJ2-1	CASRPRAGIAPNEQFF	TGTGCCAGCAGACCAAGGGCGGGGATCGCGCCCAATGAGCAGTTCTTC
.	TRBV4-2	.	TRBJ1-4	CASSQDEQNEKLFF	TGTGCCAGCAGCCAAGATGAACAAAATGAAAAACTGTTTTTT
TRBD1	TRBV5-6	.	TRBJ1-2	CASSPLGQAQYGYTF	TGTGCCAGCAGCCCTCTCGGACAGGCACAATATGGCTACACCTTC
.	TRBV9	.	TRBJ1-2	CASSVEHSGGFGYTF	TGTGCCAGCAGCGTAGAGCACAGTGGTGGTTTTGGCTACACCTTC
.	TRBV5-1	.	TRBJ1-1	CASSLDRNTEAFF	TGCGCCAGCAGCTTGGACAGGAACACTGAAGCTTTCTTT
.	TRBV25-1	.	TRBJ1-2	CASRAAGALANGYTF	TGTGCCAGCAGGGCCGCAGGGGCGTTGGCGAATGGCTACACCTTC
TRBD1	TRBV5-1	once	TRBJ2-1	CASSLTGGFVNEQFF	TGCGCCAGCAGCTTGACAGGGGGATTCGTAAATGAGCAGTTCTTC
TRBD1	TRBV25-1	.	TRBJ2-1	CASSTRRQGINEQFF	TGTGCCAGCTCCACCCGTCGACAGGGGATCAATGAGCAGTTCTTC
.	TRBV3-1/TRBV3-2	.	TRBJ1-5	CASSATAGQPQHF	TGTGCCAGCAGCGCTACCGCGGGTCAGCCCCAGCATTTT
.	TRBV7-3	.	TRBJ2-3	CASSLLAYSTDTQYF	TGTGCCAGCAGCTTACTAGCGTATAGCACAGATACGCAGTATTTT
TRBD1	TRBV9	.	TRBJ1-1	CASSLGQLKTEAFF	TGTGCCAGCAGCTTGGGACAGCTTAAAACTGAAGCTTTCTTT